This T cell receptor (beta chain) was documented in a study of cytomegalovirus exposure and HLA in healthy donors. This clone showed up just a few times. Its target is unknown. Whole-study findings and limits: For TCR beta chains, V- and J-gene trimming was later linked to a missense DCLRE1C variant. Available immune exposure information covered CMV serostatus only. Confirmation was obtained in vitro that a few CMV-associated chains are specific for CMV antigens. The study labeled under 200 TCR beta chains cytomegalovirus-associated.

The PCR used 60 Vbeta and 13 Jbeta primers. The data were produced by immunoSEQ multiplex PCR, yet TCRdb's version contains in-frame clones alone and is incomplete. The table lists approximately 150,000 clones, 88% of them singletons. Germline V gene sequence: CDR1 MDHEN, CDR2 SYDVKM. The CDR3 contains 15 residues. V trimming: 5 bases; J trimming: 6 bases; junction bases outside the gene matches: 10. Sequencing used PBMCs. The TCR comes from a woman in her 40s in good health and CMV-seronegative. This chain connects TRBV28 to TRBJ2-7, with 10 nucleotides matching TRBD1. DNA of the CDR3: TGTGCCAGCAGTCCGGGGGACAGGGGAGAACGCGAGCAGTACTTC. This encodes CASSPGDRGEREQYF.